A single sample gave rise to the 25 T cell receptor beta chains below, sequenced in a study of cytomegalovirus exposure and HLA in healthy donors. In the PCR, 60 Vbeta and 13 Jbeta primers were used. Sequencing used immunoSEQ multiplex PCR; TCRdb keeps in-frame clones, though not all of them. The repertoire has 150,000 or so clones, about 76% of them found once; the top ten carry about 1.9%. Input material: PBMCs. Receptor source: a female donor in good health and CMV-seronegative.

The V gene is TRBV6-5, the J gene TRBJ1-2; 7 positions match TRBD1. CDR3 size: 12 residues. Germline V gives CDR1 MNHEY, CDR2 SVGAGI. With 6 bases clipped from V and 5 bases from J, the junction kept 3 bases outside the gene matches. This chain's CDR3 is CASRVQGYGYTF. DNA of the CDR3: TGTGCCAGCAGGGTACAGGGGTATGGCTACACCTTC.

The genes are TRBV9 and TRBJ1-2; D not resolved. This CDR3 has 14 residues. Germline CDR1 is SGDLS and CDR2 is YYNGEE. V gave up 3 bases and J gave up 7 bases, with 16 bases separating them. CDR3 coding DNA: TGTGCCAGCAGCGGGTTAAGACCAGCGATTGGCTACACCTTC. This translates into CASSGLRPAIGYTF.

V gene TRBV2 combines with J gene TRBJ2-7; 8 bases are a match to TRBD1. Germline CDR1 is SNHLY and CDR2 is FYNNEI. The length of the CDR3 is 14 residues. Germline trimming cut 6 bases from V and 5 bases from J; bases unmatched to any gene: 9. The CDR3 is CASRGTGSVNEQYF. CDR3 sequence (DNA): TGTGCCAGCAGGGGGACAGGTTCAGTCAACGAGCAGTACTTC.

The chain is built from TRBV10-3 and TRBJ1-6; 10 bases map to TRBD1. CDR3 length equals 15 residues. J lost 9 bases, V lost 0 bases, and 2 bases had no gene match. The germline CDR1 and CDR2 sequences are ENHRY and SYGVKD. CDR3 coding DNA: TGTGCCATCAGTGAGTCTGGACAGGGGGGTTCACCCCTCCACTTT. Its protein is CAISESGQGGSPLHF.

The J gene is TRBJ2-1, the V gene TRBV30; D is unresolved. The V end lost 3 bases, the J end lost 9 bases, and 12 bases lay between the germline ends. CDR3 size: 12 residues. Germline assignment: CDR1 GTSNPN and CDR2 SVGIG (reference sequence). The CDR3 coding sequence is TGTGCCTGGAGATTGGTCTACGGTGAGCAGTTCTTC. Translation: CAWRLVYGEQFF.

The gene calls are TRBV7-2 and TRBJ1-2; D is uncertain. Trimming shortened V by 2 bases and J by 8 bases, and 9 bases separated the two germline ends. This CDR3 comprises 12 residues. The germline V gene has CDR1 SGHTA and CDR2 FQGNSA. The CDR3: CASSLLQNGYTF. In DNA, the CDR3 is TGTGCCAGCAGCTTACTCCAGAACGGCTACACCTTC.

This clone was seen once. V and J are TRBV5-1 and TRBJ2-1; 10 bases fit TRBD2. CDR1 is SGHRS and CDR2 is YFSETQ in the germline V gene. CDR3 length: 15 residues. With V trimmed by 2 bases and J by 5 bases, 4 bases remained unmatched. The CDR3: CASSFGLADHNEQFF. CDR3 bases: TGCGCCAGCAGCTTCGGACTAGCGGACCACAATGAGCAGTTCTTC.

The chain carries TRBV5-1 and TRBJ2-2, with D maybe TRBD2 (5 bases). The CDR3 loop spans 15 amino acids. V was pared by 5 bases and J by 4 bases, with 15 bases between. The germline CDR1 and CDR2 sequences are SGHRS and YFSETQ. The CDR3 DNA follows: TGCGCCAGCAGTTGGTCCGAGGGTGCCACCGGGGAGCTGTTTTTT. Its translation: CASSWSEGATGELFF.

The J gene is TRBJ1-1, the V gene TRBV30; D is ambiguous. The CDR3 extends over 13 amino acids. V was cut by 4 bases and J by 4 bases, with 13 bases left in between. CDR1 and CDR2 from the germline V gene are GTSNPN and SVGIG (reference sequence). As DNA, the CDR3 is TGTGCCTGGAAACTGAGCCGGGGCACTGAAGCTTTCTTT. It yields the protein CAWKLSRGTEAFF. Supplemented by reference TRBV30 and TRBJ1-1, the full variable domain reads SQTIHQWPATLVQPVGSPLSLECTVEGTSNPNLYWYRQAAGRGLQLLFYSVGIGQISSEVPQNLSASRPQDRQFILSSKKLLLSDSGFYLCAWKLSRGTEAFFGQGTRLTVV.

This clone has only a few counts. The chain is built from TRBV6-1 and TRBJ2-7; 7 bases map to TRBD1. The CDR3 covers 14 residues. The trim removed 6 bases at V and 0 bases at J, leaving 5 bases unmatched. Germline CDR1 and CDR2: MNHNS and SASEGT. This CDR3 reads CASRSDRVSYEQYF. Here the CDR3 DNA reads TGTGCCAGCAGATCCGACAGGGTCTCCTACGAGCAGTACTTC.

This clone was recorded a few times. The chain recombines TRBV11-3 with TRBJ1-4, with unresolved D. V gave up 5 bases and J gave up 3 bases, with 7 bases separating them. Germline V CDR1 and CDR2: SGHNT, YENEEA. CDR3 length: 13 residues. The CDR3 DNA sequence: TGTGCCAGCAGCCCAGGCCCTAATGAAAAACTGTTTTTT. Its translation is CASSPGPNEKLFF.

J is TRBJ1-5 and V is TRBV7-2, with D possibly being TRBD1 (6 bases). Trimming took off 2 bases at V and 1 base at J, with 9 bases between the two ends. The CDR3 consists of 15 residues. The germline V gene encodes CDR1 SGHTA and CDR2 FQGNSA. The CDR3 DNA follows: TGTGCCAGCAGCTTACAGGGGTTAAGCAATCAGCCCCAGCATTTT. Translation: CASSLQGLSNQPQHF.

The chain is built from TRBV7-3 and TRBJ2-1, with TRBD2 identical over 9 bases. Trimming cost V 5 bases and J 2 bases; bases outside gene matches: 10. This CDR3 has 17 residues. From germline, CDR1 is SGHTA and CDR2 FQGTGA. DNA of the CDR3: TGTGCCAGCAGCCCCGGGACTAGCTGGGGGCCCTACAATGAGCAGTTCTTC. This sequence encodes CASSPGTSWGPYNEQFF.

This chain joins TRBV6-6 and TRBJ1-5, with TRBD1 matching over 9 bases. There are 15 residues in the CDR3. The ends lost 2 bases at V and 5 bases at J; junction bases unmatched: 4. The V gene's germline CDR1 is MNHNY and CDR2 SVGAGI (reference sequence). The CDR3 loop reads CASSYGQGRDQPQHF. DNA for the CDR3: TGTGCCAGCAGTTACGGACAGGGGCGAGATCAGCCCCAGCATTTT.

The V and J genes are TRBV5-1 and TRBJ1-2; TRBD1 might be the D (6 bases). Germline lookup yields CDR1 SGHRS and CDR2 YFSETQ. V gave up 0 bases and J gave up 7 bases, with 13 bases separating them. The CDR3 is 14 amino acids. CDR3 amino acids: CASSLATGLSGYTF. CDR3 DNA sequence: TGCGCCAGCAGCTTGGCAACAGGGCTGTCTGGCTACACCTTC.

This clone occurred once. The V gene is TRBV30, the J gene TRBJ1-2, with 8 bases that match TRBD1. The germline V gene encodes CDR1 GTSNPN and CDR2 SVGIG (reference sequence). CDR3 length equals 13 residues. The junction had 4 bases not matched to a gene; V was cut back by 0 bases and J by 7 bases. In nucleotides, the CDR3 is TGTGCCTGGAGTGTGGGACAGGTCGGTGGCTACACCTTC. This translates into CAWSVGQVGGYTF.

The chain employs TRBV5-1 and TRBJ2-5; 11 nucleotides align to TRBD2. The CDR3 spans 16 residues. Germline CDR1 reads SGHRS; CDR2 reads YFSETQ. The V gene end was trimmed by 1 base and the J gene end by 2 bases; junction bases not matched to a gene: 4. CDR3 nucleotide sequence: TGCGCCAGCAGCTTGTCCACTAGCGGGGGACAAGAGACCCAGTACTTC. This translates into CASSLSTSGGQETQYF. Filled out from reference TRBV5-1 and TRBJ2-5, the complete variable domain reads KAGVTQTPRYLIKTRGQQVTLSCSPISGHRSVSWYQQTPGQGLQFLFEYFSETQRNKGNFPGRFSGRQFSNSRSEMNVSTLELGDSALYLCASSLSTSGGQETQYFGPGTRLLVL.

The chain recombines TRBV10-3 with TRBJ1-1; TRBD1 aligns across 7 bases. Germline V gives CDR1 ENHRY, CDR2 SYGVKD. The V segment lost 0 bases and the J segment 4 bases; nucleotides outside the gene matches: 5. This CDR3 has 15 residues. The CDR3 coding sequence is TGTGCCATCAGTGAGTCGACAGGGTTGAGCACTGAAGCTTTCTTT. Protein: CAISESTGLSTEAFF.

J is TRBJ1-1 and V is TRBV19, with D maybe TRBD1 (5 bases). Germline V gene sequence: CDR1 LNHDA, CDR2 SQIVND (reference sequence). V was clipped by 3 bases and J by 5 bases, with 13 bases between them. CDR3 length equals 14 residues. The CDR3 protein is CASSMGGARTEAFF. As DNA, the CDR3 is TGTGCCAGTAGTATGGGAGGGGCTAGGACTGAAGCTTTCTTT.

V is TRBV7-9 and J is TRBJ1-3; D not certain. V was shortened by 5 bases and J by 0 bases, with 8 bases between the two germline ends. The V gene's germline CDR1 is SEHNR and CDR2 FQNEAQ (reference sequence). This CDR3 is built from 14 residues. CDR3 loop: CASSELLSGNTIYF. In nucleotides, the CDR3 is TGTGCCAGCAGCGAGTTACTCTCTGGAAACACCATATATTTT.

The chain couples TRBV30 to TRBJ1-2, with D perhaps matching TRBD1 (6 bases). CDR1 is GTSNPN and CDR2 is SVGIG in the germline V gene (reference sequence). The CDR3 is made up of 15 amino acids. Trimming removed 1 base at V and 8 bases at J, with 20 bases between. CDR3 amino acids: CAWSDGAGAEAGYTF. Written as DNA, the CDR3 is TGTGCCTGGAGTGATGGAGCGGGGGCTGAGGCGGGCTACACCTTC.

The CDR3 is CASSLRTGTNYGYTF. Here the CDR3 DNA reads TGTGCCAGCAGCCTAAGGACAGGAACTAACTATGGCTACACCTTC. This chain connects TRBV6-5 to TRBJ1-2; 7 nucleotides align to TRBD1. The CDR3 length is 15 residues. Germline lookup yields CDR1 MNHEY and CDR2 SVGAGI. Unmatched junction bases numbered 7, after V lost 6 bases and J lost 0 bases.

The chain has TRBV5-1 and TRBJ2-2; 8 positions agree with TRBD2. There are 14 residues in the CDR3. Germline CDR1 is SGHRS and CDR2 is YFSETQ. Trimming took 6 bases from V and 6 from J; bases not matched to a gene: 7. The CDR3 region has the DNA TGCGCCAGCAATAGCGGGGAGTGGCCCGGGGAGCTGTTTTTT. It translates to CASNSGEWPGELFF.

This clone was counted only a few times. For the CDR3, the DNA is TGTGCCAGCAGTGAAGCTGAGGGAACCACCGGGGAGCTGTTTTTT. This codes for CASSEAEGTTGELFF. The genes are TRBV6-1 and TRBJ2-2, with D perhaps matching TRBD2 (5 bases). V lost 0 bases, J lost 4 bases, and 9 bases lay in between. This CDR3 has 15 residues. Germline lookup yields CDR1 MNHNS and CDR2 SASEGT.

The V and J genes are TRBV7-9 and TRBJ1-1, with 11 nucleotides matching TRBD1. V was pared by 4 bases and J by 3 bases, with 13 bases of the junction left unmatched. The CDR3 length is 18 residues. CDR1 and CDR2 (germline): SEHNR, FQNEAQ (reference sequence). The CDR3 sequence: CASSSPLDRGPRYTEAFF. The CDR3 nucleotides read TGTGCCAGCAGCTCGCCCCTGGACAGGGGGCCCAGGTACACTGAAGCTTTCTTT.